Listed here are 27 T cell receptor beta chains from one sample, sequenced in a study of blood T cell repertoires in COVID-19. TCRdb keeps only in-frame clones here, not all; method: immunoSEQ multiplex PCR. The sample yields some 270,000 clones, around 85% seen once. The sequenced material came from PBMCs or T cells enriched from blood (not recorded which). The receptors come from a woman in her forties or fifties with acute COVID-19.

The chain's CDR3 is CASSPKGLFNEQFF. CDR3 in DNA: TGTGCCAGCAGCCCCAAGGGGCTCTTCAATGAGCAGTTCTTC. This sequence joins TRBV7-2 and TRBJ2-1, with TRBD1 as a possible D gene (5 bases). This CDR3 spans 14 amino acids. V lost 5 bases and J 6 bases, leaving 14 bases between the germline ends. Germline CDR1 and CDR2: SGHTA and FQGNSA.

This clone appeared once. The chain joins TRBV4-1 to TRBJ1-2, with TRBD1 matching 7 bases. V shed 4 bases, J shed 3 bases, and the junction held 5 bases outside the gene matches. Looked up from germline, CDR1 is MGHRA and CDR2 is YSYEKL. CDR3 length: 14 residues. This chain's CDR3 is CASSLPGQYYGYTF. The CDR3 DNA reads as TGCGCCAGCAGCCTCCCGGGACAGTACTATGGCTACACCTTC.

This chain uses TRBV9 with TRBJ2-3, with 12 bases aligning to TRBD2. The CDR3 is 12 residues long. Germline CDR1 and CDR2: SGDLS and YYNGEE. Germline trimming cut 2 bases from V and 12 bases from J; bases unmatched to any gene: 1. The CDR3 DNA sequence: TGTGCCAGCAGCGTGACTAGCGGGGGACAGTATTTT. Its translation: CASSVTSGGQYF.

This clone was counted once. The chain combines TRBV10-3 with TRBJ1-1, with TRBD1 matching over 9 bases. J gave up 7 bases and V 6 bases, and 6 bases lay outside the gene matches. Germline assignment: CDR1 ENHRY and CDR2 SYGVKD. The CDR3 covers 13 residues. DNA of the CDR3: TGTGCCATCAGCCAGGGACAGGGACTTGAAGCTTTCTTT. This gives the protein CAISQGQGLEAFF.

The chain carries TRBV19 and TRBJ1-5, with D perhaps TRBD1 (6 bases). In germline, CDR1 is LNHDA, CDR2 SQIVND (reference sequence). Trimming pared 1 base from V and 3 bases from J, leaving 13 bases between. The CDR3 spans 16 residues. This CDR3 is CASSIGATGINQPQHF. CDR3 bases: TGTGCCAGTAGTATAGGGGCCACAGGGATCAATCAGCCCCAGCATTTT.

The chain recombines TRBV7-8 with TRBJ1-2; no clear D gene. The germline gives CDR1 SGHVS, CDR2 FQNEAQ. There are 15 residues in the CDR3. V was trimmed by 2 bases and J by 0 bases, leaving 10 bases between them. CDR3 loop: CASSLWAVSNYGYTF. Here the CDR3 DNA reads TGTGCCAGCAGCTTATGGGCAGTTTCTAACTATGGCTACACCTTC. Combining the CDR3 with reference TRBV7-8 and TRBJ1-2 gives the whole variable domain GAGVSQSPRYKVAKRGQDVALRCDPISGHVSLFWYQQALGQGPEFLTYFQNEAQLDKSGLPSDRFFAERPEGSVSTLKIQRTQQEDSAVYLCASSLWAVSNYGYTFGSGTRLTVV.

J is TRBJ1-5 and V is TRBV20-1; D is unclear. The CDR3 is 13 amino acids. V lost 3 bases and J lost 6, with 12 bases in between. The V gene's germline CDR1 is DFQATT and CDR2 SNEGSKA (reference sequence). The CDR3 region has the DNA TGCAGTGCTAGTCAAGGTAGCGGTCAGCCCCAGCATTTT. It specifies CSASQGSGQPQHF.

This clone was found once. The genes are TRBV5-4 and TRBJ1-1; TRBD1 matches at 11 bases. The CDR3 length is 15 residues. The V segment lost 3 bases and the J segment 4 bases; nucleotides outside the gene matches: 5. Germline CDR1 is SGHNT and CDR2 is YYREEE (reference sequence). The CDR3 DNA sequence: TGTGCCAGCAGCTCCGGACAGGGGGCCTTCACTGAAGCTTTCTTT. Its translation is CASSSGQGAFTEAFF.

This clone showed up just a few times. V is TRBV19 and J is TRBJ1-5; 8 positions agree with TRBD1. The CDR3 consists of 15 residues. The V gene end was trimmed by 4 bases and the J gene end by 7 bases; junction bases not matched to a gene: 9. Germline-derived CDR1 and CDR2 are LNHDA and SQIVND (reference sequence). The CDR3 nucleotides are TGTGCCAGTAGTAGGTTCGGACAGGGTGAACAGCCCCAGCATTTT. Protein: CASSRFGQGEQPQHF.

The genes are TRBV30 and TRBJ1-3; no definite D call. Germline CDR1 GTSNPN, CDR2 SVGIG (reference sequence). The germline V and J ends were trimmed by 5 bases and 2 bases, with 10 bases remaining between them. There are 13 residues in the CDR3. The CDR3 loop reads CAWDTDPGNTIYF. Written as DNA, the CDR3 is TGTGCCTGGGATACAGATCCTGGAAACACCATATATTTT.

The chain joins TRBV4-1 to TRBJ1-2; 9 nucleotides align to TRBD1. V lost 4 bases, J lost 3 bases, and 9 bases stayed unmatched. The CDR3 length is 16 residues. Germline V gene data show CDR1 as MGHRA and CDR2 as YSYEKL. The CDR3 loop reads CASSLSGQGYYYGYTF. The CDR3 DNA follows: TGCGCCAGCAGCCTTTCAGGACAGGGGTACTACTATGGCTACACCTTC.

The chain combines TRBV18 with TRBJ1-3, with 7 bases lining up with TRBD1. Trimming at V came to 3 bases and at J to 4 bases, leaving 3 bases not matched to a gene. Per the germline V gene, CDR1 is KGHSH and CDR2 is LQKENI. This CDR3 is 14 amino acids long. This CDR3 reads CASSPQGQGNTIYF. The CDR3 DNA sequence: TGTGCCAGCTCACCTCAGGGACAGGGAAACACCATATATTTT.

V gene TRBV7-9 combines with J gene TRBJ1-3, with D perhaps matching TRBD1 (6 bases). The V gene lost 5 bases and the J gene lost 1 base, with 9 bases spanning the gap. Germline CDR1 reads SEHNR; CDR2 reads FQNEAQ (reference sequence). This CDR3 is 14 amino acids long. In DNA, the CDR3 is TGTGCCAGCAGCCACGGGACATCTGGAAACACCATATATTTT. Protein product: CASSHGTSGNTIYF.

The chain joins TRBV10-2 to TRBJ2-5; 9 bases map to TRBD2. CDR3 size: 14 residues. Germline-derived CDR1 and CDR2 are WSHSY and SAAADI. The V and J ends lost 7 bases and 3 bases, in that order; junction bases with no gene match: 6. For the CDR3, the DNA is TGCGCCAGCAAGCTAGCGGGGCATGAAGAGACCCAGTACTTC. It encodes CASKLAGHEETQYF.

A single count supports this clone. Within the sample, other DNA sequences also encode this same CDR3. The chain employs TRBV30 and TRBJ1-5, with 9 bases identical to TRBD1. This CDR3 has 14 residues. J lost 4 bases, V lost 3 bases, and 4 bases had no gene match. The germline gives CDR1 GTSNPN, CDR2 SVGIG (reference sequence). The CDR3 nucleotides read TGTGCCTGGAGCTCCGGGACAGGGAATCAGCCCCAGCATTTT. It encodes CAWSSGTGNQPQHF.

The V call is TRBV7-9, the J call TRBJ2-1, with 8 bases lining up with TRBD2. This CDR3 comprises 15 residues. Trimming cost V 6 bases and J 4 bases; bases outside gene matches: 8. Germline V gene data show CDR1 as SEHNR and CDR2 as FQNEAQ (reference sequence). CDR3 in DNA: TGTGCCAGCAGTCCCCGGGGGGGTCTTTACAATGAGCAGTTCTTC. As protein: CASSPRGGLYNEQFF.

The chain couples TRBV9 to TRBJ1-6, with a possible D match to TRBD1 (5 bases). Germline-derived CDR1 and CDR2 are SGDLS and YYNGEE. This CDR3 spans 14 amino acids. Between the trimmed V and J ends, which lost 1 base and 8 bases, there was a span of 10 bases. The CDR3 loop reads CASSVSGLDSPLHF. The CDR3 bases are TGTGCCAGCAGCGTATCAGGGCTCGATTCACCCCTCCACTTT.

This clone turned up a few times. The rearrangement uses TRBV19 and TRBJ1-2; 7 bases align to TRBD1. CDR3 length equals 14 residues. Germline V gives CDR1 LNHDA, CDR2 SQIVND (reference sequence). V lost 9 bases and J lost 1; bases outside the gene matches: 8. In DNA, the CDR3 is TGTGCCAGCTCCAATACAGGGGTTAACTATGGCTACACCTTC. It encodes CASSNTGVNYGYTF.

The table lists this clone with a few counts. The chain carries TRBV6-5 and TRBJ2-3; 7 nucleotides align to TRBD1. After removal of 2 bases from V and 5 bases from J, the junction contained 10 bases not matched to a gene. This CDR3 comprises 16 residues. CDR1 is MNHEY and CDR2 is SVGAGI in the germline V gene. CDR3 residues: CASSYAGTEKGDTQYF. In DNA form, the CDR3 reads TGTGCCAGCAGTTACGCCGGGACAGAAAAGGGAGATACGCAGTATTTT.

The J gene is TRBJ1-5, the V gene TRBV19; D perhaps matches TRBD1 (6 bases). The CDR3 contains 14 residues. V was trimmed by 4 bases and J by 7 bases, leaving 14 bases between them. CDR1 and CDR2 (germline): LNHDA, SQIVND (reference sequence). The CDR3 DNA is TGTGCCAGTAGTACCCGGACAGTGGGGCAGCCCCAGCATTTT. This codes for CASSTRTVGQPQHF.

The rearrangement joins TRBV18 to TRBJ1-4, with 7 nucleotides matching TRBD1. This CDR3 has 14 amino acids. The germline V gene encodes CDR1 KGHSH and CDR2 LQKENI. The V and J ends lost 6 bases and 8 bases, in that order; junction bases with no gene match: 9. CDR3 sequence: CASSQSPRGEKLFF. The CDR3 region has the DNA TGTGCCAGCTCTCAAAGTCCCAGGGGGGAAAAACTGTTTTTT. The complete variable domain, with remaining parts taken from reference TRBV18 and TRBJ1-4, reads NAGVMQNPRHLVRRRGQEARLRCSPMKGHSHVYWYRQLPEEGLKFMVYLQKENIIDESGMPKERFSAEFPKEGPSILRIQQVVRGDSAAYFCASSQSPRGEKLFFGSGTQLSVL.

The rearrangement uses TRBV5-6 and TRBJ1-5, with D perhaps matching TRBD1 (5 bases). Germline-derived CDR1 and CDR2 are SGHDT and YYEEEE. V lost 2 bases to trimming and J lost 4 bases, with 16 bases between them. The CDR3 has 16 residues. CDR3 nucleotide sequence: TGTGCCAGCAGCTTACGCCGGCAGGGTAGAAATCAGCCCCAGCATTTT. Translation gives CASSLRRQGRNQPQHF.

The CDR3 protein is CASSQVTGLNSPLHF. The CDR3 DNA sequence: TGTGCCAGCAGCCAAGTGACAGGTCTAAATTCACCCCTCCACTTT. The genes are TRBV3-1 (or the pseudogene TRBV3-2) and TRBJ1-6; D might be TRBD1 (6 bases). The V end lost 1 base, the J end lost 7 bases, and 11 bases lay between the germline ends. Germline-derived CDR1 and CDR2 are LGHDT and YNNKEL (reference sequence). The CDR3 runs 15 residues.

The V gene is TRBV29-1, the J gene TRBJ1-2, with TRBD1 as a possible D gene (6 bases). Germline CDR1 SQVTM, CDR2 ANQGSEA. CDR3 length: 15 residues. V shed 1 base and J shed 0 bases, with 12 bases lying between them. CDR3 region: CSVEGYQGTNYGYTF. Here the CDR3 DNA reads TGCAGCGTTGAAGGATATCAGGGGACTAACTATGGCTACACCTTC.

The rearrangement uses TRBV11-1 and TRBJ2-2, with D possibly being TRBD2 (6 bases). Germline V lookup: CDR1 SGHAT, CDR2 FQDESV (reference sequence). The CDR3 extends over 14 amino acids. V lost 0 bases to trimming and J lost 7 bases, with 9 bases between them. CDR3 region: CASSLAGGSGELFF. The CDR3 nucleotides read TGTGCCAGCAGCTTAGCGGGGGGAAGCGGGGAGCTGTTTTTT.

The chain joins TRBV7-6 to TRBJ2-7, with D maybe TRBD1 (6 bases). CDR3 length: 14 amino acids. The V and J ends lost 5 bases and 0 bases respectively, with 11 bases between them. The germline CDR1 and CDR2 sequences are SGHVS and FNYEAQ. The DNA of the CDR3 is TGTGCCAGCAGCCACGGACAGAGCTCCTACGAGCAGTACTTC. It yields the protein CASSHGQSSYEQYF.

The chain uses TRBV11-1 and TRBJ2-3; 7 positions match TRBD2. The CDR3 sequence is 16 residues long. Germline CDR1 and CDR2: SGHAT and FQDESV (reference sequence). J gave up 0 bases and V 0 bases, and 3 bases lay outside the gene matches. The CDR3, as DNA: TGTGCCAGCAGCTTAGCGGGAGGGCCCAGCACAGATACGCAGTATTTT. Translating it yields CASSLAGGPSTDTQYF.